The entry that follows covers one TCR beta chain sequence. The data belong to a study of blood T cell repertoires in COVID-19. Study overall: T cells, B-cell-depleted T cells, or PBMCs provided the cDNA or gDNA that served as material.

Only in-frame clones appear in the TCRdb table, and some are missing; sequencing was by immunoSEQ multiplex PCR. The top ten clones hold 0.65% to 0.9% of a sample with approximately 480,000 clones, 87% of them seen once. Trimming shortened V by 0 bases and J by 2 bases, and 14 bases separated the two germline ends. The CDR3 has 16 amino acids. Germline V gene sequence: CDR1 SGHNT, CDR2 YYREEE (reference sequence). Ages ranged from about 18 to 89 years, with residence in more than 20 US areas. Cohorts were assigned according to the clinical history that participants reported. Cohort 3 donors counted as recovered after two negative PCRs, clearance, or resolved symptoms.

The gene calls are TRBV5-4 and TRBJ2-5, with D tentatively TRBD2 (7 bases). Material: PBMCs or T cells enriched from blood (not recorded which). The receptor was isolated from a woman aged 18-29 years who had recovered from COVID-19. CDR3 sequence (DNA): TGTGCCAGCAGCTTGGTCGCACAGGGAGGGCAAGAGACCCAGTACTTC. It yields the protein CASSLVAQGGQETQYF.